This T cell receptor beta chain was obtained from a study of pediatric ulcerative colitis. Points from the study as a whole: In rectum, acute severe colitis had expanded clones and less diversity. Blood-rectal clonal overlap within each person was significantly higher in ulcerative colitis patients than controls. A couple of rectal CDR3 clonotypes occurred in all ulcerative colitis patients.

As regards this clone: Antigen specificity is unknown.

Blood was drawn at the time of colonoscopy. The data were produced by immunoSEQ multiplex PCR, yet TCRdb's version contains in-frame clones alone and is incomplete. The table lists tens of thousands of clones, approximately 87% of them singletons, with nearly 3.5% in the top ten. Material for sequencing was blood. The receptor was isolated from a boy between 10 and 17 years old with severe ulcerative colitis.

The CDR3 DNA follows: TGTGCCAGCAGTGACCCAATCAGGGGGGAGAATGAAAAACTGTTTTTT. Its translation is CASSDPIRGENEKLFF. V and J are TRBV25-1 and TRBJ1-4; 7 nucleotides line up with TRBD1. J was trimmed by 5 bases and V by 3 bases; bases with no gene match: 9. In germline, CDR1 is MGHDK, CDR2 SYGVNS. The length of the CDR3 is 16 residues.